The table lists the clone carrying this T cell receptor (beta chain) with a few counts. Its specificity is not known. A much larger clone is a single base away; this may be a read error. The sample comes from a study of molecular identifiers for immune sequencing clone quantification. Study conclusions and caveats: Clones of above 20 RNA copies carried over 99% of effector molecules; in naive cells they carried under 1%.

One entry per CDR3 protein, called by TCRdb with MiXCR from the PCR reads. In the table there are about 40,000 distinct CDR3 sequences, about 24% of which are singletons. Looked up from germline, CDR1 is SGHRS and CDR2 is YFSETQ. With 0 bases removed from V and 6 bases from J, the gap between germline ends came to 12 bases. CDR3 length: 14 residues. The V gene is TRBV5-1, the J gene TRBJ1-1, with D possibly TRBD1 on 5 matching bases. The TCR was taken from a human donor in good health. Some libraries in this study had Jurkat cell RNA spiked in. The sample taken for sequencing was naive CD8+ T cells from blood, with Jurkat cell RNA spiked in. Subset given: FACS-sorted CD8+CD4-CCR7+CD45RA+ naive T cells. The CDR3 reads CASSLEGWGAEAFF. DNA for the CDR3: TGCGCCAGCAGCTTGGAAGGTTGGGGCGCTGAAGCTTTCTTT.